This note documents a single T cell receptor (beta chain) sequence. Its antigen is not identified. The sample originates from a study of cytomegalovirus exposure and HLA in healthy donors. Unrecorded immune exposures were likely, despite nominal health at sampling. The CDR3 totals 15 residues. V lost 2 bases and J 7 bases, leaving 13 bases between the germline ends. Looked up from germline, CDR1 is SGDLS and CDR2 is YYNGEE. General study points: Listed as cytomegalovirus-associated were approximately 160 TCR beta chains.

Primers: 60 Vbeta forward and 13 Jbeta reverse. Sequencing used immunoSEQ multiplex PCR; TCRdb keeps in-frame clones, though not all of them. Here the sample spans 110,000 to 150,000 clones, about three quarters being singletons. The rearrangement joins TRBV9 to TRBJ1-6, with D maybe TRBD1 (6 bases). What was sequenced was PBMCs. The receptor's source is a male donor in good health and CMV-seropositive. CDR3 in amino acids: CASSVDRGKNSPLHF. Written as DNA, the CDR3 is TGTGCCAGCAGCGTTGATAGGGGGAAGAATTCACCCCTCCACTTT.